Below, one T cell receptor beta chain is given with its context. Germline loops: CDR1 SGHDN, CDR2 FVKESK. Trimming shortened V by 4 bases and J by 2 bases, and 10 bases separated the two germline ends. The CDR3 sequence is 14 residues long. The sample is drawn from a study of CD8 T cells in Susac syndrome. Reverse transcription of roughly 0.5 to 1 ug RNA was carried out with random hexamers. TCRdb reprocessed the immunoSEQ multiplex PCR reads with MiXCR, giving one entry per CDR3 protein. The sample includes about 280,000 distinct CDR3 sequences, 70% to 90% of them seen just once. This TCR came from a human donor with multiple sclerosis. The chain couples TRBV14 to TRBJ2-3, with D perhaps matching TRBD2 (6 bases). The sample comprised CD8+ T cells from PBMCs. CDR3: CASSRGTFTDTQYF. The CDR3 DNA follows: TGTGCCAGCAGCCGGGGGACTTTCACAGATACGCAGTATTTT.